The sequence of this T cell receptor (beta chain) was determined in a study of blood T cell repertoires in COVID-19. Across the study: From the United States, Italy and Spain came samples of acute and convalescent COVID-19. PBMCs, B-cell-depleted T cells, or T cells provided the cDNA or gDNA that made up the material.

Methods used by the authors: Amplification with reference gene primers provided the estimates of nucleated cell counts. Assay: immunoSEQ multiplex PCR; the TCRdb copy retains only in-frame clones and omits some. V, J and clone size are taken as reported in that table, and D and trimming were inferred from the DNA itself. The sample lists about 290,000 clones; roughly 90% were seen once. The germline V gene has CDR1 MNHEY and CDR2 SVGEGT. The V end lost 0 bases, the J end lost 5 bases, and 14 bases lay between the germline ends. CDR3 length: 15 amino acids. The chain joins TRBV6-2 or TRBV6-3 to TRBJ2-7; weak D call: TRBD2 (6 bases). This TCR derives from a woman younger than 45 with COVID-19, enrolled during active disease. Sequencing used peripheral blood. DNA for the CDR3: TGTGCCAGCAGTTACTCCCTTTGGAGGAGGGACGAGCAGTACTTC. Translation gives CASSYSLWRRDEQYF.